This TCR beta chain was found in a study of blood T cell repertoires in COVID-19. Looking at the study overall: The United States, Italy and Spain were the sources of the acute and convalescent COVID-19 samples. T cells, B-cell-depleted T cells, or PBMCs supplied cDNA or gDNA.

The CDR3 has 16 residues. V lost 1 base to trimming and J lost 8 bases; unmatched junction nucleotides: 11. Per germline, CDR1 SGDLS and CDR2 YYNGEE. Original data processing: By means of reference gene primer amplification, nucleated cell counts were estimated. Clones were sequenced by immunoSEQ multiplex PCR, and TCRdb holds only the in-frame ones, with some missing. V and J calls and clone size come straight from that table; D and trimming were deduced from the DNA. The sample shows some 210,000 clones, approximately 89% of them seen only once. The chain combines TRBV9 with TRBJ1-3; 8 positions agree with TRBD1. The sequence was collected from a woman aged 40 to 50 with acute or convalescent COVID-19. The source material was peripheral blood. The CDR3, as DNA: TGTGCCAGCAGCGTAAGGGGTGACAGGGGTAGGGACACCATATATTTT. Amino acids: CASSVRGDRGRDTIYF.